These 22 T cell receptor beta chains came from one sample sequenced in a study of post-analysis software for immune sequencing data (dated by TCRdb to the mid-2010s). Overall results and qualifications from the work: Roughly 5 TRBV segments, including TRBV5-6, TRBV5-1 and TRBV20-1, were significantly more frequent in patients than controls.

No antigen has been assigned to these receptors. Library prep was done by PCR. The data were produced on an Illumina HiSeq 2500. To reduce PCR and sequencing biases, unique molecular identifiers were incorporated into the TCR beta cDNA libraries. TCRdb trimmed the raw reads at Q25, called clones with MiXCR and kept productive beta chains. Each CDR3 protein gets just one entry, which takes the most common genes and DNA from the rows behind it. The sample table lists approximately 730,000 distinct CDR3 sequences, approximately 44% of them with a count of one. Of the sample, roughly 4.9% falls within the top ten clones. Material for sequencing was blood. These receptors originate from a girl aged 10 to 17 with multiple sclerosis.

This chain uses TRBV24-1 with TRBJ2-1, with D perhaps matching TRBD1 (7 bases). CDR3 size: 18 residues. V lost 6 bases and J 7 bases, leaving 27 bases between the germline ends. Per the germline V gene, CDR1 is KGHDR and CDR2 is SFDVKD. CDR3 protein: CATSSTRSQGVGENEQFF. The CDR3 DNA reads as TGTGCCACCAGTTCGACTAGGTCCCAGGGGGTGGGCGAGAATGAGCAGTTCTTC.

The V and J genes are TRBV29-1 and TRBJ2-7, with D perhaps matching TRBD1 (6 bases). V was pared by 2 bases and J by 0 bases, with 11 bases between. The CDR3 runs to 14 residues. CDR1 and CDR2 (germline): SQVTM, ANQGSEA. This chain's CDR3 is CSVELPDSSYEQYF. The CDR3 nucleotides read TGCAGCGTTGAACTTCCGGACAGCTCCTACGAGCAGTACTTC.

The J gene is TRBJ1-5, the V gene TRBV20-1; D may be TRBD1 (6 bases). Trimming took 7 bases from V and 7 from J, leaving 17 bases between them. Germline-derived CDR1 and CDR2 are DFQATT and SNEGSKA (reference sequence). The CDR3 is 13 residues long. CDR3 in DNA: TGCAGTGGAGGGGGGGCGACAAGGCAGCCCCAGCATTTT. Residues: CSGGGATRQPQHF.

The sample holds a few counts of this clonotype. V usage is TRBV13 and J usage is TRBJ2-5; D possibly corresponds to TRBD1 (7 bases). The J call may be in error: the DNA end matches TRBJ2-7 better. The germline CDR1 and CDR2 sequences are PRHDT and FYEKMQ (reference sequence). CDR3 length: 17 amino acids. CDR3 coding DNA: TGTGCCAGCAGCACCGTCGGAGGGGGCGAAAATCGAAACGAGCAGTACTTC. Its translation is CASSTVGGGENRNEQYF.

This clonotype was observed a handful of times. V usage is TRBV5-8 and J usage is TRBJ1-1, with 10 positions matching TRBD1. CDR3 length equals 17 residues. V gave up 4 bases and J gave up 1 base; unmatched junction bases: 10. Germline V CDR1 and CDR2: SGHTS, YDEGEE. For the CDR3, the DNA is TGTGCCAGCAGCACACCCTCCGGGACAGGGGAGAACACTGAAGCTTTCTTT. Translating it yields CASSTPSGTGENTEAFF. The variable domain in full, with the rest retrieved from reference TRBV5-8 and TRBJ1-1, is EAGVTQSPTHLIKTRGQQATLRCSPISGHTSVYWYQQALGLGLQFLLWYDEGEERNRGNFPPRFSGRQFPNYSSELNVNALELEDSALYLCASSTPSGTGENTEAFFGQGTRLTVV.

The chain has TRBV7-2 and TRBJ2-5, with 9 bases lining up with TRBD2. Matching the DNA end better, TRBJ2-7 makes the J call doubtful. This CDR3 is 15 amino acids long. Per the germline V gene, CDR1 is SGHTA and CDR2 is FQGNSA. The CDR3, as DNA: TGTGCCAGCAGCTTAGGACTAGCGGTACCCTACGAGCAGTACTTC. Protein product: CASSLGLAVPYEQYF.

The chain couples TRBV2 to TRBJ2-7; D not resolved. This CDR3 region has 12 residues. Per germline, CDR1 SNHLY and CDR2 FYNNEI. V lost 3 bases and J 2 bases, leaving 5 bases between the germline ends. CDR3 coding DNA: TGTGCCAGCAGTGACACGGCCTACGAGCAGTACTTC. Encoded protein: CASSDTAYEQYF.

The V and J genes are TRBV28 and TRBJ2-7; no definite D call. The CDR3 totals 13 residues. V shed 6 bases and J shed 3 bases, with 12 bases lying between them. Germline V gene sequence: CDR1 MDHEN, CDR2 SYDVKM. The CDR3 bases are TGTGCCAGCAGATCGGCCAGCAACTACGAGCAGTACTTC. It specifies CASRSASNYEQYF. The whole variable domain, filled in from reference TRBV28 and TRBJ2-7, reads DVKVTQSSRYLVKRTGEKVFLECVQDMDHENMFWYRQDPGLGLRLIYFSYDVKMKEKGDIPEGYSVSREKKERFSLILESASTNQTSMYLCASRSASNYEQYFGPGTRLTVT.

This clonotype was counted once. This chain links TRBV10-3 with TRBJ1-5; TRBD1 matches at 10 bases. CDR3 length equals 15 residues. V trimming: 4 bases; J trimming: 5 bases; junction bases outside the gene matches: 5. Germline V gene lookup returns CDR1 ENHRY and CDR2 SYGVKD. The CDR3 bases are TGTGCCATCAGTGTCGGACAGGGGGAGGATCAGCCCCAGCATTTT. Protein product: CAISVGQGEDQPQHF.

The chain combines TRBV5-1 with TRBJ2-1; 7 nucleotides line up with TRBD1. Germline V gene lookup returns CDR1 SGHRS and CDR2 YFSETQ. The CDR3 is made up of 17 amino acids. The trim removed 1 base at V and 5 bases at J, leaving 12 bases unmatched. The CDR3 is CASSLIWLGGRDNEQFF. CDR3 coding DNA: TGCGCCAGCAGCTTGATCTGGTTAGGGGGCAGGGACAATGAGCAGTTCTTC.

This clonotype was detected only a few times. CDR3 sequence: CSVVQGSSYEQYF. CDR3 nucleotides: TGCAGCGTTGTACAGGGGAGCTCCTACGAGCAGTACTTC. J is TRBJ2-7 and V is TRBV29-1; 7 bases align to TRBD1. The CDR3 sequence is 13 residues long. With V trimmed by 4 bases and J by 0 bases, 3 bases remained unmatched. Germline-derived CDR1 and CDR2 are SQVTM and ANQGSEA.

This chain links TRBV5-8 with TRBJ2-7; tentative D call: TRBD2 (5 bases). The DNA end is a closer match to TRBJ2-5, so the J assignment may be wrong. The CDR3 consists of 16 residues. Per germline, CDR1 SGHTS and CDR2 YDEGEE. CDR3 coding DNA: TGTGCCAGCAGCTTGGGTGGACTCAGAGTGGAAGCGACCCAGTACTTC. Its translation is CASSLGGLRVEATQYF.

This clonotype occurred a few times. The rearrangement joins TRBV20-1 to TRBJ1-2; 11 nucleotides line up with TRBD1. Germline loops: CDR1 DFQATT, CDR2 SNEGSKA (reference sequence). V dropped 5 bases and J dropped 7; count of bases not matched to a gene: 12. The CDR3 extends over 15 amino acids. As DNA, the CDR3 is TGCAGTGCTCGATCAGGACAGGGGGCTCCGCCTGGCTACACCTTC. This codes for CSARSGQGAPPGYTF.

This clonotype was detected only once. CDR3 nucleotide sequence: TGTGCCTGGAGTTCGACAGGGGCCCCGAATGAAAAACTGTTTTTT. This codes for CAWSSTGAPNEKLFF. The rearrangement links TRBV30 to TRBJ1-4, with TRBD1 matching 8 bases. The ends lost 2 bases at V and 5 bases at J; junction bases unmatched: 7. The V gene's germline CDR1 is GTSNPN and CDR2 SVGIG (reference sequence). This CDR3 comprises 15 residues.

The V call is TRBV6-2 or TRBV6-3, the J call TRBJ2-1; TRBD2 aligns across 15 bases. Germline CDR1 MNHEY, CDR2 SVGEGT. The CDR3 has 17 amino acids. Trimming cost V 5 bases and J 5 bases; bases outside gene matches: 7. The CDR3 DNA reads as TGTGCCAGCAGTCCCGGACTAGCGGGAGGGCCCCACAATGAGCAGTTCTTC. Translated, it gives CASSPGLAGGPHNEQFF.

The V and J genes are TRBV21-1 and TRBJ2-6; TRBD1, the D gene given by the table, was not confirmed from the DNA. TRBV21-1 constitutes a pseudogene. CDR3 length: 20 residues. CDR3 in amino acids: CASSNPGDSPFSGVANVLTF. The CDR3 DNA sequence: TGTGCCAGCAGCAACCCGGGAGACAGTCCCTTCTCTGGGGTAGCCAACGTCCTGACTTTC.

The rearrangement links TRBV9 to TRBJ2-2, with D unclear. Trimming removed 2 bases at V and 7 bases at J, with 6 bases between. CDR3 length: 12 residues. Germline V CDR1 and CDR2: SGDLS, YYNGEE. CDR3 amino acids: CASSVMGGELFF. The DNA for the CDR3 is TGTGCCAGCAGCGTTATGGGCGGGGAGCTGTTTTTT.

The chain carries TRBV27 and TRBJ1-4; tentative D call: TRBD1 (6 bases). Per the germline V gene, CDR1 is MNHEY and CDR2 is SMNVEV (reference sequence). Trimming pared 5 bases from V and 4 bases from J, leaving 20 bases between. This CDR3 has 17 residues. Written as DNA, the CDR3 is TGTGCCAGCAGTCCCGTTCCCCGGGGGGCGGGTAATGAAAAACTGTTTTTT. Its protein is CASSPVPRGAGNEKLFF.

The chain employs TRBV24-1 and TRBJ2-3; no clear D. Germline V gene lookup returns CDR1 KGHDR and CDR2 SFDVKD. V lost 5 bases and J 5 bases, leaving 10 bases between the germline ends. This CDR3 contains 13 residues. The CDR3 nucleotides read TGTGCCACCAGTGTCTTCGACGGAGATACGCAGTATTTT. Its protein product is CATSVFDGDTQYF.

This clonotype was detected once. V usage is TRBV6-5 and J usage is TRBJ1-5, with 8 positions matching TRBD1. The CDR3 extends over 15 amino acids. Germline loops: CDR1 MNHEY, CDR2 SVGAGI. V was clipped by 6 bases and J by 4 bases; unmatched bases: 8. The CDR3 loop is CASRSGQGQNQPQHF. As DNA, the CDR3 is TGTGCCAGCAGATCCGGACAGGGACAGAATCAGCCCCAGCATTTT.

This clonotype came up a few times. The V and J genes are TRBV18 and TRBJ1-4; possibly TRBD1 for D (5 bases). Germline V CDR1 and CDR2: KGHSH, LQKENI. V lost 5 bases, J lost 2 bases, and 15 bases lay in between. The CDR3 loop spans 16 amino acids. CDR3 DNA sequence: TGTGCCAGCTCATCCACAGGTGTGGCGACTAATGAAAAACTGTTTTTT. Translating gives CASSSTGVATNEKLFF.

V usage is TRBV27 and J usage is TRBJ2-1, with 11 bases fitting TRBD2. V dropped 5 bases and J dropped 6; count of bases not matched to a gene: 3. This CDR3 has 14 residues. Germline V lookup: CDR1 MNHEY, CDR2 SMNVEV (reference sequence). The CDR3 protein is CASSASGRTNEQFF. In DNA, the CDR3 is TGTGCCAGCAGTGCTAGCGGGAGGACCAATGAGCAGTTCTTC.